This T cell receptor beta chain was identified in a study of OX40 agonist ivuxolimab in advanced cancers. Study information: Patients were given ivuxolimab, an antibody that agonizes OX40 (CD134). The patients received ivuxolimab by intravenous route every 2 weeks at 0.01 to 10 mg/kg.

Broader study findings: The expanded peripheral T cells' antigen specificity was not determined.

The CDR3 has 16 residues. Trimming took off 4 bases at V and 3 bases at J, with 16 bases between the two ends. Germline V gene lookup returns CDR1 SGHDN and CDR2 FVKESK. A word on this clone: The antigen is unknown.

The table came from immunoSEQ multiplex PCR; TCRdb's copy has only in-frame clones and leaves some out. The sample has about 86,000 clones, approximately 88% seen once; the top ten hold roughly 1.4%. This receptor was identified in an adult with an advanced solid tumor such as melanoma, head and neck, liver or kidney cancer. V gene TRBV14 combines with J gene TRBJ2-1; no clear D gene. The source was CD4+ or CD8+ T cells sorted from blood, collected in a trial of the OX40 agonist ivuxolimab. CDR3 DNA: TGTGCCAGCAGCCTCTCTGGTAGATCTTACTACAATGAGCAGTTCTTC. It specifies CASSLSGRSYYNEQFF.